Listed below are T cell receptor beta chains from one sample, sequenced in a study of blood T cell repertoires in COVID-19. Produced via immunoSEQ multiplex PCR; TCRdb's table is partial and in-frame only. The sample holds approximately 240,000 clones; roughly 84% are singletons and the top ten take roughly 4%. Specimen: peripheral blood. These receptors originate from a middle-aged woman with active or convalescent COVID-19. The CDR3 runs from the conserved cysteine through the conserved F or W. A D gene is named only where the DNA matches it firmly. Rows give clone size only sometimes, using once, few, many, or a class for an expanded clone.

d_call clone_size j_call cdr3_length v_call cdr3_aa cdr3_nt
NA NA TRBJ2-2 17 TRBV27 CASNSWASGGNTGELFF TGTGCCAGCAACTCTTGGGCGAGCGGCGGTAACACCGGGGAGCTGTTTTTT
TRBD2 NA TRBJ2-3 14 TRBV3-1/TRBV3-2 CASSPYGTKGTQYF TGTGCCAGCAGCCCCTATGGGACTAAGGGTACGCAGTATTTT
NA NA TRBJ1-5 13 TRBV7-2 CASSLVRNQPQHF TGTGCCAGCAGCTTAGTGCGGAATCAGCCCCAGCATTTT
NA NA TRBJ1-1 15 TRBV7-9 CASSLRIGESTEAFF TGTGCCAGCAGCTTAAGGATTGGGGAGTCCACTGAAGCTTTCTTT
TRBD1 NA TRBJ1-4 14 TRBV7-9 CASSSGTGSGKLFF TGTGCCAGCAGCTCCGGGACAGGATCGGGAAAACTGTTTTTT
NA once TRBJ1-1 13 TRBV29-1 CSVERRRNTEAFF TGCAGCGTTGAAAGACGGAGGAACACTGAAGCTTTCTTT
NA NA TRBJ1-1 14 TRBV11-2 CASSLSPFGTEAFF TGTGCCAGCAGCCTATCACCCTTCGGCACTGAAGCTTTCTTT
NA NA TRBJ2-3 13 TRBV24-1 CATSAGYTDTQYF TGTGCCACCTCAGCAGGGTACACAGATACGCAGTATTTT
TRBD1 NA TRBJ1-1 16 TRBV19 CASTRPGTGSNTEAFF TGTGCCAGTACGCGGCCCGGGACAGGGTCGAACACTGAAGCTTTCTTT
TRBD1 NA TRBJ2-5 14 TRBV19 CASSIPGGQETQYF TGTGCCAGTAGTATCCCAGGGGGACAAGAGACCCAGTACTTC
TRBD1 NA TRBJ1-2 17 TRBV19 CASSTTPGQAFNYGYTF TGTGCCAGTAGTACCACCCCGGGACAGGCCTTTAACTATGGCTACACCTTC
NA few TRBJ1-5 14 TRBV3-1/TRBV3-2 CASSHGDTQWPQHF TGTGCCAGCAGCCATGGGGACACCCAATGGCCCCAGCATTTT
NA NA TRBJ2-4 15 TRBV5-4 CASSGGGGSRNIQYF TGTGCCAGCAGCGGTGGTGGGGGGAGTCGAAACATTCAGTACTTC
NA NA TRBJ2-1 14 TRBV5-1 CASSLDSGYNEQFF TGCGCCAGCAGCTTGGATAGCGGTTACAATGAGCAGTTCTTC
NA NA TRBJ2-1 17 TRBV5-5 CASSAGNAGITYNEQFF TGTGCCAGCAGCGCCGGCAATGCCGGGATCACCTACAATGAGCAGTTCTTC
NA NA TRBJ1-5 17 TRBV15 CATSRDLLVGVNQPQHF TGTGCCACCAGCAGAGATCTCCTTGTGGGCGTTAATCAGCCCCAGCATTTT
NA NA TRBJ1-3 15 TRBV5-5 CASRQDSFSGNTIYF TGTGCCAGCAGGCAGGACAGTTTCTCTGGAAACACCATATATTTT
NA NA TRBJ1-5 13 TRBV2 CASKRGSNQPQHF TGTGCCAGCAAGCGGGGTAGCAATCAGCCCCAGCATTTT
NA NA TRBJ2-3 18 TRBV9 CASSQYSGHHAATDTQYF TGTGCCAGCAGCCAATACTCGGGACATCACGCAGCCACAGATACGCAGTATTTT
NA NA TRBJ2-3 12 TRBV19 CASSIHTDTQYF TGTGCCAGTAGTATCCACACAGATACGCAGTATTTT
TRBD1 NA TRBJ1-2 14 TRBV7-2 CASSAQGQGIGYTF TGTGCCAGCAGCGCGCAGGGACAGGGGATAGGCTACACCTTC
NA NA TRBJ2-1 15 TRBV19 CASSIVPNSYNEQFF TGTGCCAGTAGTATAGTTCCAAATTCCTACAATGAGCAGTTCTTC
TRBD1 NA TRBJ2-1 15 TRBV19 CASSHRTGLYNEQFF TGTGCCAGTAGTCACAGGACAGGACTCTACAATGAGCAGTTCTTC
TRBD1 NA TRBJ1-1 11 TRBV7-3 CASSSGGRAFF TGTGCCAGCAGCTCAGGGGGAAGAGCTTTCTTT
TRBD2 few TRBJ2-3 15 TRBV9 CASSATSGGTDTQYF TGTGCCAGCAGCGCGACTAGCGGGGGCACAGATACGCAGTATTTT
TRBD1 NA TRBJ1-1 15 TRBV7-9 CASSSRTGGDAEAFF TGTGCCAGCAGCTCACGGACAGGGGGCGACGCTGAAGCTTTCTTT
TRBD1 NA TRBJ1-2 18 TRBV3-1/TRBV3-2 CASSQVLLNRGTTYGYTF TGTGCCAGCAGCCAAGTGCTATTGAACAGGGGAACGACCTATGGCTACACCTTC
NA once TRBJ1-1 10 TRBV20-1 CSARDTEAFF TGCAGTGCTCGGGACACTGAAGCTTTCTTT
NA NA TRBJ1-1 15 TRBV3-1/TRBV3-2 CASSQPLGGDTEAFF TGTGCCAGCAGCCAACCCCTCGGAGGGGACACTGAAGCTTTCTTT
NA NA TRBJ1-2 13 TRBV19 CASSDSGDYGYTF TGTGCCAGTAGTGATTCAGGGGACTATGGCTACACCTTC
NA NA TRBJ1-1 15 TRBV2 CASSEQMAAGTEAFF TGTGCCAGCAGTGAACAGATGGCAGCAGGCACTGAAGCTTTCTTT
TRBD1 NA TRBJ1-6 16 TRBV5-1 CASSFSGGQNNSPLHF TGCGCCAGCAGCTTCTCAGGGGGTCAGAATAATTCACCCCTCCACTTT
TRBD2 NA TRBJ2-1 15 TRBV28 CASSVPGLAVQEQFF TGTGCCAGCAGTGTACCGGGACTAGCGGTTCAAGAGCAGTTCTTC
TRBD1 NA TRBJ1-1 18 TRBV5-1 CASRQTGAGRGLNTEAFF TGCGCCAGCAGGCAGACAGGGGCCGGGCGGGGGTTAAACACTGAAGCTTTCTTT
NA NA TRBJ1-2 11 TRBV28 CASSSTYGYTF TGTGCCAGCAGTTCTACCTATGGCTACACCTTC
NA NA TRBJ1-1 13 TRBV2 CASNIKKNTEAFF TGTGCCAGCAATATTAAAAAGAACACTGAAGCTTTCTTT
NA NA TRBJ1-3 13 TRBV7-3 CASSSRQGNTIYF TGTGCCAGCAGCTCCCGACAGGGAAACACCATATATTTT
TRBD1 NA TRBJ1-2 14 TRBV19 CASSTQGANYGYTF TGTGCCAGTAGTACACAGGGGGCGAACTATGGCTACACCTTC
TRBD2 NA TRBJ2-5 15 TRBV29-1 CRGGAGGRHEETQYF TGCCGCGGGGGGGCGGGGGGCCGGCATGAGGAGACCCAGTACTTC
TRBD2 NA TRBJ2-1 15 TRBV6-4 CASSKTSGGVDEQFF TGTGCCAGCAGTAAGACTAGCGGGGGGGTCGATGAGCAGTTCTTC
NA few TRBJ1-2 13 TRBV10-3 CAISESTPTGYTF TGTGCCATCAGTGAGTCGACTCCGACCGGCTACACCTTC
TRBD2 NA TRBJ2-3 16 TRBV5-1 CASSIMIAGDTDTQYF TGCGCCAGCAGCATTATGATAGCGGGGGACACAGATACGCAGTATTTT
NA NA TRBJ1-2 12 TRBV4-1 CASSPDGYGYTF TGCGCCAGCAGCCCAGACGGCTATGGCTACACCTTC
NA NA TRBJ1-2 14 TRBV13 CASSGGPGGYGYTF TGTGCCAGCAGTGGAGGACCCGGGGGATATGGCTACACCTTC
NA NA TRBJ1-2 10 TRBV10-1 CGGRDRGYTF TGCGGAGGGAGGGACCGTGGCTACACCTTC
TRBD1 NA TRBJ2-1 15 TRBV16 CASSQSRTGMDEQFF TGTGCCAGCAGCCAATCCCGGACAGGGATGGATGAGCAGTTCTTC
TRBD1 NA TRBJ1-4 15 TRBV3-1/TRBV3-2 CASSQRTGNNEKLFF TGTGCCAGCAGCCAGAGGACAGGGAATAATGAAAAACTGTTTTTT
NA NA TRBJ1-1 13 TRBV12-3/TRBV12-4 CASSLPGGTEAFF TGTGCCAGCAGTTTACCGGGGGGCACTGAAGCTTTCTTT
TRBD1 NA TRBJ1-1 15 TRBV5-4 CASSLDTGGTTEAFF TGTGCCAGCAGCTTGGATACAGGGGGAACCACTGAAGCTTTCTTT
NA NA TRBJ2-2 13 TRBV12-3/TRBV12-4 CASRPQGTGELFF TGTGCCAGCAGACCTCAGGGGACCGGGGAGCTGTTTTTT